The 28 T cell receptor beta chains given below trace back to one sample, sequenced in a study of blood T cell repertoires in COVID-19. Sequenced by immunoSEQ multiplex PCR; TCRdb stores in-frame clones only, minus some. The sample includes 270,000 or so clones, 65% to 90% of them seen just once. The source material was peripheral blood. The origin of the receptors is a human donor in a cohort sampled during active COVID-19.

The chain carries TRBV5-1 and TRBJ2-7; a weak D match, TRBD2 (5 bases). The CDR3 consists of 15 residues. CDR1 and CDR2 (germline): SGHRS, YFSETQ. V lost 0 bases, J lost 6 bases, and 16 bases lay in between. The DNA for the CDR3 is TGCGCCAGCAGCTTGGGGGGAGACCTTCATACCGAGCAGTACTTC. Amino acids: CASSLGGDLHTEQYF. Complete variable domain (other parts from reference TRBV5-1 and TRBJ2-7): KAGVTQTPRYLIKTRGQQVTLSCSPISGHRSVSWYQQTPGQGLQFLFEYFSETQRNKGNFPGRFSGRQFSNSRSEMNVSTLELGDSALYLCASSLGGDLHTEQYFGPGTRLTVT.

The chain couples TRBV25-1 to TRBJ2-7; possible D gene TRBD2, 6 bases. The CDR3 is 13 amino acids. Looked up from germline, CDR1 is MGHDK and CDR2 is SYGVNS. V was clipped by 6 bases and J by 2 bases, with 11 bases between them. For the CDR3, the DNA is TGTGCCAGCAGCCGGGACTGGCCCTACGAGCAGTACTTC. As protein: CASSRDWPYEQYF.

The rearrangement uses TRBV7-2 and TRBJ2-3; 10 bases match TRBD2. Germline V lookup: CDR1 SGHTA, CDR2 FQGNSA. The J segment lost 2 bases and the V segment lost 8 bases, leaving 10 bases of the junction unmatched. The CDR3 runs to 16 residues. The CDR3 here is CASATGTSVVTDTQYF. CDR3 DNA sequence: TGTGCCAGCGCAACCGGGACTAGCGTTGTCACAGATACGCAGTATTTT.

This clone has just a few counts. The rearrangement links TRBV7-2 to TRBJ1-6, with TRBD1 matching 7 bases. J was trimmed by 4 bases and V by 6 bases; bases with no gene match: 3. The CDR3 has 14 amino acids. Germline values: CDR1 SGHTA, CDR2 FQGNSA. CDR3 residues: CASSSQGYNSPLHF. In DNA form, the CDR3 reads TGTGCCAGCAGTTCACAGGGGTATAATTCACCCCTCCACTTT.

The gene calls are TRBV4-1 and TRBJ2-3; TRBD2 matches at 8 bases. CDR3 size: 16 residues. Germline assignment: CDR1 MGHRA and CDR2 YSYEKL. Trimming cost V 1 base and J 2 bases; bases outside gene matches: 5. In nucleotides, the CDR3 is TGCGCCAGCAGCCAAGTCGGACTAGCACCCACAGATACGCAGTATTTT. It encodes CASSQVGLAPTDTQYF.

The chain has TRBV18 and TRBJ2-2, with a possible D match to TRBD2 (5 bases). The CDR3 contains 15 residues. Germline V CDR1 and CDR2: KGHSH, LQKENI. V was cut by 3 bases and J by 5 bases, with 13 bases left in between. The CDR3 sequence: CASSPWHSGTGELFF. CDR3 in DNA: TGTGCCAGCTCACCGTGGCATTCGGGGACCGGGGAGCTGTTTTTT.

V and J are TRBV18 and TRBJ2-3, with 9 nucleotides matching TRBD1. Germline lookup yields CDR1 KGHSH and CDR2 LQKENI. The V segment lost 2 bases and the J segment 9 bases; nucleotides outside the gene matches: 9. The CDR3 extends over 15 amino acids. Written as DNA, the CDR3 is TGTGCCAGCTCACCAGGACAGGGGAGCGGTAAGACGCAGTATTTT. It is translated as CASSPGQGSGKTQYF.

This clone occurred once. The sample has other DNA sequences that encode this CDR3 too. V usage is TRBV12-3 or TRBV12-4 and J usage is TRBJ1-1; TRBD1 aligns across 7 bases. CDR3 length: 13 amino acids. V shed 5 bases and J 1 base; nucleotides not matched to a gene: 1. The CDR3 spells CASSRQGNTEAFF. CDR3 nucleotide sequence: TGTGCCAGCAGTAGACAGGGGAACACTGAAGCTTTCTTT.

The chain combines TRBV7-9 with TRBJ2-3; TRBD2 is a possible D gene (6 bases). There are 15 residues in the CDR3. Trimming removed 5 bases from V and 5 bases from J, with 17 bases in between. CDR1 and CDR2 (germline): SEHNR, FQNEAQ (reference sequence). CDR3 protein: CASSLPGGQRDTQYF. CDR3 nucleotide sequence: TGTGCCAGCAGCCTACCAGGAGGGCAAAGAGATACGCAGTATTTT.

The V gene is TRBV7-9, the J gene TRBJ2-6, with 9 bases that match TRBD1. CDR1 SEHNR and CDR2 FQNEAQ come from the germline V gene (reference sequence). The V and J ends lost 4 bases and 4 bases, in that order; junction bases with no gene match: 11. The CDR3 runs 18 residues. CDR3 nucleotide sequence: TGTGCCAGCAGCTCGACAGGGGGACCCTTCGCCGGGGCCAACGTCCTGACTTTC. Encoded protein: CASSSTGGPFAGANVLTF.

This chain uses TRBV4-1 with TRBJ1-5; D possibly corresponds to TRBD1 (5 bases). CDR1 and CDR2 (germline): MGHRA, YSYEKL. Trimming left V 5 bases short and J 5 bases short, with 16 bases between. The CDR3 length is 15 residues. This CDR3 reads CASSRSKGVDQPQHF. CDR3 DNA sequence: TGCGCCAGCAGCAGGAGTAAAGGGGTCGATCAGCCCCAGCATTTT.

This clone was picked up one time. The chain combines TRBV2 with TRBJ2-7; TRBD2 matches 10 bases. The CDR3 contains 14 residues. Unmatched junction bases numbered 7, after V lost 8 bases and J lost 3 bases. CDR1 is SNHLY and CDR2 is FYNNEI in the germline V gene. CDR3 sequence (DNA): TGTGCCAGCGGGGCTAGCGGGAGACACTACGAGCAGTACTTC. Protein: CASGASGRHYEQYF.

The chain links TRBV18 to TRBJ2-1; tentatively, D is TRBD1 (5 bases). Germline lookup yields CDR1 KGHSH and CDR2 LQKENI. The CDR3 contains 15 residues. V lost 6 bases to trimming and J lost 4 bases, with 16 bases between them. CDR3 in DNA: TGTGCCAGCTCTGGGGCTCCCCAACTTTACAATGAGCAGTTCTTC. Protein product: CASSGAPQLYNEQFF.

V and J are TRBV10-3 and TRBJ2-7; D call uncertain. The germline gives CDR1 ENHRY, CDR2 SYGVKD. The CDR3 length is 16 residues. The V end was cut by 3 bases, the J end by 2 bases, with 17 bases between. Written as DNA, the CDR3 is TGTGCCATCAGTGACCCCCCCGTGATATCGGCCTACGAGCAGTACTTC. This translates into CAISDPPVISAYEQYF.

The chain has TRBV5-3 and TRBJ2-2; 10 nucleotides align to TRBD2. TRBV5-3 is given ORF status, its function remaining uncertain. The CDR3 has 16 residues. The V gene end was trimmed by 4 bases and the J gene end by 3 bases; junction bases not matched to a gene: 6. Here the CDR3 reads CARSTLAGADTGELFF. Written as DNA, the CDR3 is TGTGCCAGAAGCACCCTAGCGGGAGCGGACACCGGGGAGCTGTTTTTT.

The chain uses TRBV2 and TRBJ2-1; 14 bases line up with TRBD2. V lost 6 bases and J lost 1; bases outside the gene matches: 8. This CDR3 comprises 18 residues. The germline V gene encodes CDR1 SNHLY and CDR2 FYNNEI. The CDR3 loop reads CASSARLAGGGSYNEQFF. CDR3 DNA: TGTGCCAGCAGCGCCCGACTAGCGGGAGGGGGTTCCTACAATGAGCAGTTCTTC.

The J gene is TRBJ2-3, the V gene TRBV6-5, with D perhaps matching TRBD2 (5 bases). CDR1 and CDR2 (germline): MNHEY, SVGAGI. With 4 bases removed from V and 2 bases from J, the gap between germline ends came to 16 bases. This CDR3 is 16 amino acids long. DNA for the CDR3: TGTGCCAGCAGTTCTCTTAGGGCGGGCCTCACAGATACGCAGTATTTT. It is translated as CASSSLRAGLTDTQYF.

In nucleotides, the CDR3 is TGTGCCAGCAGCAACGGACAGTTCTATGGCTACACCTTC. It translates to CASSNGQFYGYTF. The chain is built from TRBV6-5 and TRBJ1-2; possibly TRBD1 for D (6 bases). Per the germline V gene, CDR1 is MNHEY and CDR2 is SVGAGI. Deletions cut 6 bases from V and 4 bases from J, with 12 bases between. This CDR3 has 13 residues.

This chain connects TRBV2 to TRBJ2-5, with D unresolved. From germline, CDR1 is SNHLY and CDR2 FYNNEI. The germline V and J ends were trimmed by 5 bases and 4 bases, with 14 bases remaining between them. The CDR3 extends over 14 amino acids. The CDR3 DNA sequence: TGTGCCAGCAGTTCGAGAGCCCCGATAGAGACCCAGTACTTC. This sequence encodes CASSSRAPIETQYF.

This rearrangement joins TRBV7-9 to TRBJ2-7; a possible D gene is TRBD1 (5 bases). The CDR3 totals 13 residues. In germline, CDR1 is SEHNR, CDR2 FQNEAQ (reference sequence). V lost 7 bases and J 5 bases, leaving 15 bases between the germline ends. In nucleotides, the CDR3 is TGTGCCAGCACTAAGCAGGGTAAAGACGAGCAGTACTTC. It is translated as CASTKQGKDEQYF.

CDR3 bases: TGCAGCGTTGCTACAGTCTACGAGCAGTACTTC. Protein product: CSVATVYEQYF. V is TRBV29-1 and J is TRBJ2-7, with D uncertain. Germline V gene lookup returns CDR1 SQVTM and CDR2 ANQGSEA. The length of the CDR3 is 11 residues. The germline V and J ends were trimmed by 4 bases and 3 bases, with 7 bases remaining between them.

This chain uses TRBV5-1 with TRBJ1-2, with D maybe TRBD1 (5 bases). This CDR3 has 14 residues. The ends were cut back, 4 bases at V and 3 bases at J, with 13 bases in the middle. Germline V gives CDR1 SGHRS, CDR2 YFSETQ. DNA of the CDR3: TGCGCCAGCAGCCGTGCGGGGCTCGACTATGGCTACACCTTC. This codes for CASSRAGLDYGYTF.

The chain couples TRBV2 to TRBJ2-7, with 7 bases fitting TRBD2. Germline-derived CDR1 and CDR2 are SNHLY and FYNNEI. The CDR3 consists of 12 residues. The CDR3 DNA reads TGTGCTTCGACAGCGGGACTCTACGAGCAGTACTTC. This encodes CASTAGLYEQYF.

This clone appeared a few times. The chain recombines TRBV10-2 with TRBJ1-2; 7 positions agree with TRBD1. V shed 4 bases and J 5 bases; nucleotides not matched to a gene: 7. CDR3 size: 14 residues. The germline gives CDR1 WSHSY, CDR2 SAAADI. CDR3 nucleotide sequence: TGCGCCAGCAGTGCCGTGACAGGGATGTATGGCTACACCTTC. This encodes CASSAVTGMYGYTF.

The rearrangement uses TRBV29-1 and TRBJ1-1; D is uncertain. V lost 4 bases and J lost 4, with 16 bases in between. CDR1 SQVTM and CDR2 ANQGSEA come from the germline V gene. The CDR3 has 14 residues. CDR3 DNA: TGCAGCGTTGGGGTGCAGGTTAGAAGCACTGAAGCTTTCTTT. Protein sequence: CSVGVQVRSTEAFF.

CDR3 bases: TGTGCCAGCAGCGTAGCTGCGGGAGGGCTGGTTGAGCAGTTCTTC. This encodes CASSVAAGGLVEQFF. This sequence joins TRBV9 and TRBJ2-1; 9 nucleotides agree with TRBD2. Trimming removed 0 bases from V and 9 bases from J; junction bases left unmatched: 7. The CDR3 covers 15 residues. CDR1 and CDR2 from the germline V gene are SGDLS and YYNGEE.

Remarks on this clone: Sequence at one end of the junction differs from germline and may be a read error. This sequence joins TRBV10-1 and TRBJ2-2; D ambiguous. This CDR3 has 15 amino acids. CDR1 is WNHNN, CDR2 SYGVQD, per germline (reference sequence). CDR3 in DNA: TGCGCCAGCACTGAGTCCTCGAGGAGCACCGGGGAGCTGTTTTTT. Its translation is CASTESSRSTGELFF.

This chain joins TRBV28 and TRBJ1-4; 7 bases fit TRBD1. The germline CDR1 and CDR2 sequences are MDHEN and SYDVKM. This CDR3 is built from 16 residues. After removal of 6 bases from V and 8 bases from J, the junction contained 15 bases not matched to a gene. DNA for the CDR3: TGTGCCAGCAGCGAAGAGGGGGCGCGTAGAACGGAAAAACTGTTTTTT. This codes for CASSEEGARRTEKLFF.